The subject of this entry is one T cell receptor (beta chain). Its antigen is undetermined. The source of the sample is a study of cytomegalovirus exposure and HLA in healthy donors. Across the whole study: There were 90 million to 130 million unique TCR beta sequences, drawn from about 180 million T cells, in an earlier analysis. The study, taken as a whole, reports: An ancestry cluster, one associated with Asian ancestry, reportedly showed fewer N-insertions than the approximately 660-donor mean in a later analysis. Among TCR sequences, most were rare, though some public TCRs appeared in many donors. Association of 16,951 TCR beta sequences with HLA alleles was found at 0.05 false discovery rate in a later analysis.

PCR used 60 Vbeta primers and 13 Jbeta primers. The protocol was immunoSEQ multiplex PCR, while the TCRdb copy is restricted to in-frame clones and leaves out a portion. The sample has over 85,000 clones; around 80% are singletons. Losses at the gene ends were 4 bases for V and 0 bases for J; bases not matched to a gene: 9. The CDR3 is 17 amino acids. The germline CDR1 and CDR2 sequences are ENHRY and SYGVKD. The chain carries TRBV10-3 and TRBJ2-3; 8 nucleotides agree with TRBD2. Sequenced material: PBMCs. The sequence came from a man aged 30 to 45 in good health and CMV-seropositive. CDR3 protein: CAISGSIAGTSTDTQYF. The DNA of the CDR3 is TGTGCCATCAGTGGGAGCATAGCGGGGACTAGCACAGATACGCAGTATTTT.